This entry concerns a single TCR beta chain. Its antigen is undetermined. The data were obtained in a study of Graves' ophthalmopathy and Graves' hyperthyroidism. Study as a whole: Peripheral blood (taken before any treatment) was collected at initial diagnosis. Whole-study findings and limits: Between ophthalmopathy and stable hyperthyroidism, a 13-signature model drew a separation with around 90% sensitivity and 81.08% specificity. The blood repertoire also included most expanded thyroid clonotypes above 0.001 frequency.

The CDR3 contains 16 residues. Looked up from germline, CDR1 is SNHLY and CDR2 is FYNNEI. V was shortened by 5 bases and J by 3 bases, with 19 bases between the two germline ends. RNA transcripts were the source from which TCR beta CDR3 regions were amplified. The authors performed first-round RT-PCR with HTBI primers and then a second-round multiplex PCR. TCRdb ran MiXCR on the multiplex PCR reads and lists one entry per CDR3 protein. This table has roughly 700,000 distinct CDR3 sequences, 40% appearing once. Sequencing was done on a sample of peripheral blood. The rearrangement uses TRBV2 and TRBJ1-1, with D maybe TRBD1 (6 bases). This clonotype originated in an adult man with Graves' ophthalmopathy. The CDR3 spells CASSFPLYRADTEAFF. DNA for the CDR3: TGTGCCAGCAGTTTCCCCTTATACAGGGCGGACACTGAAGCTTTCTTT.